A selection of T cell receptor beta chains follows, all from one sample in a study of identical twins. Each CDR3 protein gets one entry after TCRdb re-called the 5' RACE reads with MiXCR. The sample carries more than 200,000 distinct CDR3 sequences, around a tenth recorded once. The sample consisted of memory (CD45RO+) T cells sorted from blood. These receptors were collected from a woman younger than 35 in good health. The CDR3 runs from the conserved cysteine through the conserved F or W. Fields, in order: V gene, J gene, clone size, CDR3 protein. Clone size, where shown, is once, few, many, or a class for clones that have expanded.

v_call: TRBV20-1
j_call: TRBJ2-7
clone_size: .
cdr3_aa: CSANGPGGYEQYF

v_call: TRBV3-1
j_call: TRBJ1-2
clone_size: .
cdr3_aa: CASSQDFGRSSYGYTF

v_call: TRBV18
j_call: TRBJ2-7
clone_size: few
cdr3_aa: CASSPTVSGEEQYF

v_call: TRBV12-3/TRBV12-4
j_call: TRBJ2-1
clone_size: many
cdr3_aa: CASSLSPGRDNEQFF

v_call: TRBV6-2/TRBV6-3
j_call: TRBJ2-1
clone_size: few
cdr3_aa: CASSPPDRRDNEQFF

v_call: TRBV20-1
j_call: TRBJ2-1
clone_size: .
cdr3_aa: CSARTSGGYNEQFF

v_call: TRBV4-3
j_call: TRBJ2-5
clone_size: .
cdr3_aa: CASSQRQGQKTQYF

v_call: TRBV7-8
j_call: TRBJ2-1
clone_size: .
cdr3_aa: CASRSGKYNEQFF

v_call: TRBV20-1
j_call: TRBJ2-7
clone_size: few
cdr3_aa: CSATFDGRAYEQYF

v_call: TRBV20-1
j_call: TRBJ2-1
clone_size: few
cdr3_aa: CSASFSGIIFEQFF

v_call: TRBV7-9
j_call: TRBJ1-1
clone_size: .
cdr3_aa: CASSQDTSNTEAFF

v_call: TRBV3-1
j_call: TRBJ1-1
clone_size: many
cdr3_aa: CASSRQGDTEAFF

v_call: TRBV27
j_call: TRBJ1-2
clone_size: .
cdr3_aa: CASSAGPTGGFKGYTF

v_call: TRBV6-5
j_call: TRBJ1-1
clone_size: few
cdr3_aa: CASSYSGTSNTEAFF

v_call: TRBV4-3
j_call: TRBJ2-1
clone_size: .
cdr3_aa: CASSQDLATDEQFF

v_call: TRBV5-6
j_call: TRBJ2-3
clone_size: .
cdr3_aa: CASSLATPHYDTDTQYF

v_call: TRBV9
j_call: TRBJ2-1
clone_size: .
cdr3_aa: CASSAPGAYYNEQFF

v_call: TRBV2
j_call: TRBJ2-1
clone_size: once
cdr3_aa: CASSLRGPTSGRLNNEQFF

v_call: TRBV20-1
j_call: TRBJ2-1
clone_size: .
cdr3_aa: CSARDRGSRASLNEQFF

v_call: TRBV20-1
j_call: TRBJ2-7
clone_size: .
cdr3_aa: CSAIPSTSGTSYEQYF

v_call: TRBV3-1
j_call: TRBJ1-6
clone_size: many
cdr3_aa: CASSPSGINNSPLHF

v_call: TRBV6-1
j_call: TRBJ2-7
clone_size: .
cdr3_aa: CASRKHSQTKGGYEQYF

v_call: TRBV7-2
j_call: TRBJ2-2
clone_size: many
cdr3_aa: CASSPFTNTGELFF

v_call: TRBV5-1
j_call: TRBJ1-1
clone_size: many
cdr3_aa: CASSQDRSTEAFF

v_call: TRBV6-6
j_call: TRBJ2-1
clone_size: .
cdr3_aa: CASSDNRGEQFF

v_call: TRBV18
j_call: TRBJ1-4
clone_size: .
cdr3_aa: CASSPYIGRGEKLFF

v_call: TRBV5-1
j_call: TRBJ1-1
clone_size: many
cdr3_aa: CASSLVDSEAFF

v_call: TRBV20-1
j_call: TRBJ2-7
clone_size: .
cdr3_aa: CSARMASGAYEQYF

v_call: TRBV20-1
j_call: TRBJ1-1
clone_size: .
cdr3_aa: CSALTGQGGTEAFF

v_call: TRBV20-1
j_call: TRBJ2-7
clone_size: .
cdr3_aa: CSARRDGWYEQYF

v_call: TRBV29-1
j_call: TRBJ1-2
clone_size: few
cdr3_aa: CTLGSENYGYTF

v_call: TRBV12-3/TRBV12-4
j_call: TRBJ2-7
clone_size: .
cdr3_aa: CASKVTGGYEQYF

v_call: TRBV11-3
j_call: TRBJ2-1
clone_size: few
cdr3_aa: CASSPGLAGEEQFF

v_call: TRBV5-1
j_call: TRBJ2-3
clone_size: .
cdr3_aa: CASNSGRGDTQYF

v_call: TRBV15
j_call: TRBJ2-5
clone_size: many
cdr3_aa: CATSQELAGVQETQYF

v_call: TRBV7-9
j_call: TRBJ2-7
clone_size: .
cdr3_aa: CASSSQLAGRGLEQYF

v_call: TRBV20-1
j_call: TRBJ2-1
clone_size: few
cdr3_aa: CSASPWTSGSTYNEQFF

v_call: TRBV5-6
j_call: TRBJ1-1
clone_size: many
cdr3_aa: CASSRGRTNTEAFF

v_call: TRBV3-1
j_call: TRBJ2-6
clone_size: .
cdr3_aa: CASSGTGGGGANVLTF

v_call: TRBV18
j_call: TRBJ2-7
clone_size: .
cdr3_aa: CASSLGTGNHEQYF

v_call: TRBV2
j_call: TRBJ2-3
clone_size: .
cdr3_aa: CASTFMRPEYADTQYF

v_call: TRBV10-2
j_call: TRBJ2-7
clone_size: .
cdr3_aa: CASSEELSSYEQYF

v_call: TRBV20-1
j_call: TRBJ1-2
clone_size: .
cdr3_aa: CSAYRSPYGYTF

v_call: TRBV7-2
j_call: TRBJ2-3
clone_size: .
cdr3_aa: CASSRATDTQYF

v_call: TRBV6-2/TRBV6-3
j_call: TRBJ1-1
clone_size: few
cdr3_aa: CASSYRARHPEAFF

v_call: TRBV21-1
j_call: TRBJ2-1
clone_size: few
cdr3_aa: CASGAPKGALLNEQFF

v_call: TRBV12-3/TRBV12-4
j_call: TRBJ2-1
clone_size: many
cdr3_aa: CASSFGRGDNEQFF

v_call: TRBV20-1
j_call: TRBJ2-3
clone_size: .
cdr3_aa: CSASSGGAGADTQYF

v_call: TRBV5-1
j_call: TRBJ2-1
clone_size: few
cdr3_aa: CASSLGDTTTREQFF

v_call: TRBV5-8
j_call: TRBJ2-3
clone_size: .
cdr3_aa: CASSFYPGQGHDTQYF

v_call: TRBV23-1
j_call: TRBJ1-1
clone_size: few
cdr3_aa: CASSHGINTEAFF

v_call: TRBV9
j_call: TRBJ2-1
clone_size: few
cdr3_aa: CASSVGGTSYNEQFF

v_call: TRBV14
j_call: TRBJ2-3
clone_size: few
cdr3_aa: CASSQLTGEHTDTQYF

v_call: TRBV20-1
j_call: TRBJ2-1
clone_size: .
cdr3_aa: CSARSPASRDPQDEQFF

v_call: TRBV11-3
j_call: TRBJ2-3
clone_size: many
cdr3_aa: CASSLGLAATDTQYF

v_call: TRBV10-3
j_call: TRBJ2-7
clone_size: .
cdr3_aa: CATPGYEQYF

v_call: TRBV20-1
j_call: TRBJ2-7
clone_size: few
cdr3_aa: CSAHSLGGSYEQYF

v_call: TRBV4-2
j_call: TRBJ2-1
clone_size: many
cdr3_aa: CASSQAGGNYNEQFF

v_call: TRBV18
j_call: TRBJ2-1
clone_size: .
cdr3_aa: CASSPRDEQFF

v_call: TRBV20-1
j_call: TRBJ2-7
clone_size: many
cdr3_aa: CSAELTSPSEQYF